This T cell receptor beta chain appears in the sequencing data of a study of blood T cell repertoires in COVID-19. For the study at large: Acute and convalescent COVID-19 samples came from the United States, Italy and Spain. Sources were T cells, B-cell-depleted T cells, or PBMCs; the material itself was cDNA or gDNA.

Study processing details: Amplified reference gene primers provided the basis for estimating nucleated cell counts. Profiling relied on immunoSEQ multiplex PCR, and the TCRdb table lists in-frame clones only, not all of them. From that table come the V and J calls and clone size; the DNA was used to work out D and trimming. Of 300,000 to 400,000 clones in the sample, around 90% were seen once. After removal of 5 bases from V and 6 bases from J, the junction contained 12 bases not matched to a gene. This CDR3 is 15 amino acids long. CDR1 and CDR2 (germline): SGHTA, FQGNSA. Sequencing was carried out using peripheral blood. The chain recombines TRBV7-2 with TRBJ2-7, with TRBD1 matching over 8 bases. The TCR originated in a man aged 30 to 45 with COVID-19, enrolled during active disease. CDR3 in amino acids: CASSPTDRVFREQYF. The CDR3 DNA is TGTGCCAGCAGCCCAACGGACAGGGTGTTTCGCGAGCAGTACTTC.